Presented here are 15 T cell receptor beta chains from one specimen sequenced in a study of cytomegalovirus exposure and HLA in healthy donors (dated by TCRdb to about 2017). Libraries came from the immunoSEQ multiplex PCR assay. For the multiplex PCR, a mixture combining 60 forward primers for TCR Vbeta segments and 13 reverse primers for TCR Jbeta segments was used. TCRdb provides this immuneACCESS table in a form limited to in-frame rearrangements. Some clones are lacking; in checked studies, under half of them reflect an unresolved V gene, and why the rest are absent is not known. For this sample there are over 55,000 clones; 60% to 70% appear just once. Approximately 7.6% of the sample is in the top ten clones. The sample taken for sequencing was PBMCs. The receptor set was obtained from a middle-aged man in good health and CMV-seropositive.

The chain couples TRBV6-5 to TRBJ2-7; D is undetermined. CDR1 is MNHEY and CDR2 is SVGAGI in the germline V gene. V was clipped by 5 bases and J by 4 bases, with 9 bases between them. The CDR3 runs to 12 residues. The CDR3 DNA follows: TGTGCCAGCAGTCGAACTTTTTACGAGCAGTACTTC. Amino acids: CASSRTFYEQYF.

In this sample, this clone turned up a few times. This chain connects TRBV6-1 to TRBJ2-2, with TRBD2 identical over 10 bases. Trimming cost V 1 base and J 7 bases; bases outside gene matches: 9. The length of the CDR3 is 17 residues. Germline V gene data show CDR1 as MNHNS and CDR2 as SASEGT. Here the CDR3 reads CASSEDSGGVPSGELFF. CDR3 nucleotides: TGTGCCAGCAGTGAAGACAGCGGGGGGGTCCCAAGCGGGGAGCTGTTTTTT.

The chain is built from TRBV5-1 and TRBJ2-1, with 11 bases identical to TRBD2. V was clipped by 4 bases and J by 6 bases; unmatched bases: 0. CDR1 is SGHRS and CDR2 is YFSETQ in the germline V gene. The CDR3 consists of 13 residues. Here the CDR3 DNA reads TGCGCCAGCAGCGGGACTAGCGGCAATGAGCAGTTCTTC. Its translation is CASSGTSGNEQFF. Drawing the rest from reference TRBV5-1 and TRBJ2-1, the complete variable domain is KAGVTQTPRYLIKTRGQQVTLSCSPISGHRSVSWYQQTPGQGLQFLFEYFSETQRNKGNFPGRFSGRQFSNSRSEMNVSTLELGDSALYLCASSGTSGNEQFFGPGTRLTVL.

The genes are TRBV6-5 and TRBJ1-2; no clear D gene. The V end lost 0 bases, the J end lost 0 bases, and 11 bases lay between the germline ends. CDR1 and CDR2 (germline): MNHEY, SVGAGI. The CDR3 runs to 16 residues. As DNA, the CDR3 is TGTGCCAGCAGTTACTCGTCCGGGGTTACTAACTATGGCTACACCTTC. Protein product: CASSYSSGVTNYGYTF.

The CDR3: CASSEFRGVSNQPQHF. CDR3 DNA sequence: TGTGCCAGCAGTGAATTTCGGGGGGTAAGCAATCAGCCCCAGCATTTT. This chain links TRBV6-1 with TRBJ1-5; the D gene is possibly TRBD1 (5 bases). The CDR3 sequence is 16 residues long. Germline-derived CDR1 and CDR2 are MNHNS and SASEGT. V was shortened by 2 bases and J by 1 base, with 12 bases between the two germline ends.

This chain links TRBV2 with TRBJ1-2; 10 positions match TRBD1. Germline V gene lookup returns CDR1 SNHLY and CDR2 FYNNEI. The ends lost 6 bases at V and 8 bases at J; junction bases unmatched: 12. The CDR3 covers 15 residues. The CDR3 reads CASRDRGSGGAGYTF. The CDR3 nucleotides read TGTGCCAGCAGGGACAGGGGGTCGGGTGGGGCCGGCTACACCTTC.

This clone has only a few counts. The CDR3 is CASSLAQGGTYEQYF. Written as DNA, the CDR3 is TGTGCCAGCAGCCTGGCACAGGGGGGTACCTACGAGCAGTACTTC. The chain carries TRBV5-4 and TRBJ2-7; 8 bases match TRBD1. The J segment lost 2 bases and the V segment lost 4 bases, leaving 8 bases of the junction unmatched. The CDR3 consists of 15 residues. Germline CDR1 is SGHNT and CDR2 is YYREEE (reference sequence).

This sequence joins TRBV27 and TRBJ1-3; D is possibly TRBD1 (5 bases). Trimming stripped 10 bases from V and 3 bases from J, with 10 bases between. There are 12 residues in the CDR3. CDR1 and CDR2 from the germline V gene are MNHEY and SMNVEV (reference sequence). The CDR3 reads CATRGGGNTIYF. The CDR3 nucleotides are TGTGCCACAAGGGGTGGTGGAAACACCATATATTTT.

V is TRBV5-1 and J is TRBJ2-2; D remains ambiguous. Trimming cost V 1 base and J 1 base, with 5 bases left between them. The CDR3 length is 14 residues. In germline, CDR1 is SGHRS, CDR2 YFSETQ. CDR3 sequence reads: CASSLSGNTGELFF. The CDR3 nucleotides read TGCGCCAGCAGCTTGTCGGGGAACACCGGGGAGCTGTTTTTT.

The chain is built from TRBV6-5 and TRBJ2-5; 12 bases align to TRBD2. Germline lookup yields CDR1 MNHEY and CDR2 SVGAGI. This CDR3 region has 15 residues. Trimming cost V 2 bases and J 4 bases; bases outside gene matches: 2. The CDR3 spells CASSYGTSGLETQYF. In DNA, the CDR3 is TGTGCCAGCAGTTACGGGACTAGCGGGCTAGAGACCCAGTACTTC.

CDR3 DNA sequence: TGCAGCGTTGAACCCGGAGAGGGCAGACTCACAGATACGCAGTATTTT. Translating gives CSVEPGEGRLTDTQYF. The rearrangement joins TRBV29-1 to TRBJ2-3; D is possibly TRBD2 (5 bases). V gave up 2 bases and J gave up 2 bases, with 17 bases separating them. There are 16 residues in the CDR3. Germline V gene lookup returns CDR1 SQVTM and CDR2 ANQGSEA.

This rearrangement joins TRBV9 to TRBJ2-1, with D hard to call. The germline V and J ends were trimmed by 6 bases and 5 bases, with 12 bases remaining between them. Looked up from germline, CDR1 is SGDLS and CDR2 is YYNGEE. This CDR3 is 13 amino acids long. CDR3 amino acids: CASTSAVNNEQFF. The CDR3 coding sequence is TGTGCCAGCACCAGTGCAGTTAACAATGAGCAGTTCTTC.

This chain links TRBV5-1 with TRBJ1-2, with TRBD1 as a possible D gene (5 bases). This CDR3 contains 18 residues. Germline CDR1 is SGHRS and CDR2 is YFSETQ. The V and J ends lost 3 bases and 0 bases respectively, with 21 bases between them. CDR3 amino acids: CASSYAGGARRSNYGYTF. For the CDR3, the DNA is TGCGCCAGCAGCTATGCGGGGGGAGCAAGAAGGTCTAACTATGGCTACACCTTC.

CDR3 nucleotide sequence: TGTGCCAGCAGTGAATTAAGTACAGGGAAGGTAGCCAACGTCCTGACTTTC. Translating gives CASSELSTGKVANVLTF. The chain links TRBV25-1 to TRBJ2-6, with a tentative D call TRBD1 (6 bases). V lost 1 base and J 7 bases, leaving 17 bases between the germline ends. Germline CDR1 MGHDK, CDR2 SYGVNS. This CDR3 contains 17 residues.

This chain joins TRBV19 and TRBJ1-1; a possible D gene is TRBD1 (6 bases). Trimming pared 5 bases from V and 6 bases from J, leaving 13 bases between. Germline CDR1 reads LNHDA; CDR2 reads SQIVND (reference sequence). CDR3 size: 13 residues. CDR3 sequence (DNA): TGTGCCAGTAGTGGGCTCTCAGGGGCTGAAGCTTTCTTT. Amino acids: CASSGLSGAEAFF.